The rows below give T cell receptor beta chains drawn from one sample of a study of blood T cell repertoires in COVID-19. Profiled with immunoSEQ multiplex PCR; TCRdb holds only in-frame clones, not every one. The sample carries about 49,000 clones, 81% recorded once. Sequencing used peripheral blood. These receptors were collected from a woman aged 80 or older with COVID-19, enrolled during active disease. The CDR3 runs from the conserved cysteine through the conserved F or W. Fields, in order: V gene, D gene, clone size, J gene, CDR3 protein, CDR3 DNA. D genes are given only for firm matches. A row's size may be missing; if present it is once, few, many or a size class.

TRBV2	TRBD2	-	TRBJ2-1	CASRVLAGSEQFF	TGTGCCAGCAGAGTACTAGCGGGGAGTGAGCAGTTCTTC
TRBV7-2	TRBD2	-	TRBJ2-1	CASSLTGLAGEHNEQFF	TGTGCCAGCAGCCTTACCGGACTAGCGGGAGAGCACAATGAGCAGTTCTTC
TRBV29-1	-	once	TRBJ2-6	CSADTGSGANVLTF	TGCAGCGCCGACACAGGGTCTGGGGCCAACGTCCTGACTTTC
TRBV5-6	TRBD1	once	TRBJ2-7	CASSFSDRGSSYEQYF	TGTGCCAGCAGCTTTAGTGACAGGGGGAGCTCCTACGAGCAGTACTTC
TRBV9	-	-	TRBJ1-1	CASSVGSSVNTEAFF	TGTGCCAGCAGCGTAGGGAGCTCTGTGAACACTGAAGCTTTCTTT
TRBV10-3	TRBD2	-	TRBJ2-7	CAISESVAGAYEQYF	TGTGCCATCAGTGAGTCGGTAGCGGGCGCCTACGAGCAGTACTTC
TRBV13	-	-	TRBJ1-1	CASLRGRLNTEAFF	TGTGCCAGCCTTAGGGGGAGACTGAACACTGAAGCTTTCTTT
TRBV7-9	-	-	TRBJ2-7	CASSLVPGHNEQYF	TGTGCCAGCAGCTTAGTGCCAGGGCACAACGAGCAGTACTTC
TRBV28	TRBD1	-	TRBJ1-2	CASRLPGTGGGDGYTF	TGTGCCAGCAGACTACCGGGGACAGGCGGAGGTGACGGCTACACCTTC
TRBV3-1/TRBV3-2	-	few	TRBJ2-1	CASSQIRQLGVHNEQFF	TGTGCCAGCAGCCAGATTAGACAGCTTGGGGTCCACAATGAGCAGTTCTTC
TRBV5-1	-	few	TRBJ2-3	CASSLSTDTQYF	TGCGCCAGCAGCCTGAGCACAGATACGCAGTATTTT
TRBV13	-	once	TRBJ1-4	CASSSTRGGYREKLFF	TGTGCCAGCAGCTCAACTAGGGGGGGCTACAGGGAAAAACTGTTTTTT
TRBV5-1	TRBD1	-	TRBJ1-2	CASSPGQRSYGYTF	TGCGCCAGCAGCCCGGGACAGAGGTCCTATGGCTACACCTTC
TRBV28	TRBD2	once	TRBJ2-1	CASRGTSGVSSYNEQFF	TGTGCCAGCAGGGGGACTAGCGGGGTTAGCTCCTACAATGAGCAGTTCTTC
TRBV27	-	-	TRBJ2-1	CASSATIHEQFF	TGTGCCAGCAGTGCTACCATCCATGAGCAGTTCTTC
TRBV19	TRBD1	-	TRBJ1-5	CASMGRDRDNQPQHF	TGTGCCAGTATGGGCCGGGACAGGGACAATCAGCCCCAGCATTTT
TRBV19	TRBD2	-	TRBJ2-5	CASNSGRETQYF	TGTGCCAGTAATAGCGGGAGAGAGACCCAGTACTTC
TRBV4-1	TRBD2	once	TRBJ2-3	CASSQRSTGGSTDTQYF	TGCGCCAGCAGCCAACGTTCGACGGGAGGGAGCACAGATACGCAGTATTTT
TRBV28	TRBD2	-	TRBJ2-7	CASSFRGGSSYEQYF	TGTGCCAGCAGTTTCAGAGGCGGGAGCTCCTACGAGCAGTACTTC
TRBV28	-	-	TRBJ2-5	CASSLQGNGETQYF	TGTGCCAGCAGTTTACAGGGAAATGGAGAGACCCAGTACTTC
TRBV15	-	few	TRBJ2-1	CATSRDSREQFF	TGTGCCACCAGCAGAGATTCGCGTGAGCAGTTCTTC
TRBV29-1	TRBD1	few	TRBJ1-1	CSVVARSGGTEAFF	TGCAGCGTTGTAGCTCGGTCAGGGGGTACTGAAGCTTTCTTT
TRBV4-1	TRBD2	many	TRBJ2-1	CASSQDFRTSGLNEQFF	TGCGCCAGCAGCCAAGATTTCCGGACTAGCGGGTTGAATGAGCAGTTCTTC
TRBV24-1	-	-	TRBJ2-2	CATSDPLGTGELFF	TGTGCCACCAGTGACCCCCTAGGCACCGGGGAGCTGTTTTTT
TRBV5-1	TRBD1	-	TRBJ1-4	CASSLGQGHDEKLFF	TGCGCCAGCAGCCTCGGACAGGGTCATGATGAAAAACTGTTTTTT
TRBV3-1/TRBV3-2	-	-	TRBJ1-1	CASSQGGTFTNTEAFF	TGTGCCAGCAGCCAAGGCGGGACTTTCACGAACACTGAAGCTTTCTTT
TRBV7-9	-	-	TRBJ1-1	CASSQGGGMTTEAFF	TGTGCCAGCAGCCAAGGGGGGGGTATGACCACTGAAGCTTTCTTT
TRBV3-1/TRBV3-2	-	-	TRBJ2-5	CASSQDAKSKETQYF	TGTGCCAGCAGCCAAGATGCTAAATCTAAAGAGACCCAGTACTTC
TRBV11-3	TRBD2	-	TRBJ2-1	CASSSGTSGRGGEQFF	TGTGCCAGCAGCTCAGGGACTAGCGGGAGAGGGGGTGAGCAGTTCTTC
TRBV4-1	TRBD1	-	TRBJ1-2	CASSQDGRGQRPNGYTF	TGCGCCAGCAGCCAAGACGGGAGGGGACAGCGACCAAATGGCTACACCTTC
TRBV7-3	-	few	TRBJ2-3	CASSLTGALTDTQYF	TGTGCCAGCAGCTTAACGGGGGCGCTAACAGATACGCAGTATTTT
TRBV12-3/TRBV12-4	TRBD2	-	TRBJ2-1	CASSFGRLDEQFF	TGTGCCAGCAGTTTCGGGAGGTTGGATGAGCAGTTCTTC
TRBV2	TRBD2	-	TRBJ2-7	CASSESGLAESSYEQYF	TGTGCCAGCAGTGAATCCGGACTAGCGGAGAGCTCCTACGAGCAGTACTTC
TRBV5-1	-	-	TRBJ2-7	CASSLASSVTYEQYF	TGCGCCAGCAGCTTGGCGTCTAGCGTAACCTACGAGCAGTACTTC
TRBV27	TRBD2	-	TRBJ2-2	CASSFSSGIAGELFF	TGTGCCAGCAGCTTCTCTAGCGGGATCGCCGGGGAGCTGTTTTTT
TRBV7-8	-	once	TRBJ1-1	CASSGWQGRNTEAFF	TGTGCCAGCAGCGGGTGGCAGGGAAGGAACACTGAAGCTTTCTTT
TRBV6-4	TRBD1	few	TRBJ2-3	CASSERTGGRDTQYF	TGTGCCAGCAGTGAGCGGACAGGGGGCAGAGATACGCAGTATTTT
TRBV5-1	-	-	TRBJ1-4	CASSSQVKGEKLFF	TGCGCCAGCAGCTCACAGGTGAAGGGTGAAAAACTGTTTTTT
TRBV19	TRBD1	-	TRBJ1-1	CASRGQGVGAEAFF	TGTGCCAGTAGAGGACAGGGGGTGGGCGCTGAAGCTTTCTTT
TRBV28	-	-	TRBJ1-2	CASQRIGGYTF	TGTGCCAGCCAACGAATTGGCGGCTACACCTTC
TRBV6-5	-	once	TRBJ2-7	CASSSPTGRYEQYF	TGTGCCAGCAGTTCCCCGACAGGACGTTACGAGCAGTACTTC
TRBV5-1	TRBD2	-	TRBJ2-3	CASSLGLADNTQYF	TGCGCCAGCAGCTTGGGACTAGCGGATAATACGCAGTATTTT
TRBV9	-	-	TRBJ2-2	CASSVVDRGAAGELFF	TGTGCCAGCAGCGTAGTCGATCGGGGGGCAGCCGGGGAGCTGTTTTTT
TRBV27	TRBD2	few	TRBJ2-7	CASSLMAGAYEQYF	TGTGCCAGCAGTTTAATGGCGGGAGCCTACGAGCAGTACTTC
TRBV29-1	TRBD1	-	TRBJ2-7	CSVEGLGGTGVYEQYF	TGCAGCGTTGAAGGCCTCGGAGGGACAGGAGTCTACGAGCAGTACTTC
TRBV9	-	-	TRBJ1-1	CASSAARHRNTEAFF	TGTGCCAGCAGCGCGGCGCGGCATAGGAACACTGAAGCTTTCTTT
TRBV14	-	-	TRBJ1-1	CASSQAGIGDTEAFF	TGTGCCAGCAGCCAAGCTGGGATAGGGGACACTGAAGCTTTCTTT